These 13 T cell receptor beta chains originate from one sample sequenced in a study of blood T cell repertoires in COVID-19. Method: immunoSEQ multiplex PCR; TCRdb's copy keeps in-frame clones and lacks some. Among around 250,000 clones listed, 84% were seen once. Sample: peripheral blood. These receptors originate from a human donor in a cohort sampled during active COVID-19.

V and J are TRBV3-1 (or the pseudogene TRBV3-2) and TRBJ1-1, with a weak D call TRBD1 (5 bases). The V gene lost 1 base and the J gene lost 11 bases, with 14 bases spanning the gap. The CDR3 has 13 amino acids. Germline V gene data show CDR1 as LGHDT and CDR2 as YNNKEL (reference sequence). CDR3 sequence reads: CASSQGGAIGAFF. CDR3 nucleotide sequence: TGTGCCAGCAGCCAAGGTGGGGCCATCGGCGCTTTCTTT.

The CDR3 loop is CASSQGTSGIDEQFF. The CDR3 nucleotides read TGTGCCAGCAGCCAAGGGACTAGCGGGATCGATGAGCAGTTCTTC. This chain joins TRBV4-2 and TRBJ2-1; 12 nucleotides align to TRBD2. The V segment lost 1 base and the J segment 8 bases; nucleotides outside the gene matches: 3. This CDR3 contains 15 residues. The germline CDR1 and CDR2 sequences are LGHNA and YNFKEQ.

The chain is built from TRBV10-1 and TRBJ1-4, with D maybe TRBD1 (6 bases). This CDR3 region has 16 residues. Trimming left V 10 bases short and J 2 bases short, with 20 bases between. The germline V gene has CDR1 WNHNN and CDR2 SYGVQD (reference sequence). In DNA form, the CDR3 reads TGCGCCACCACACTATCAGGGGACCGGACTAATGAAAAACTGTTTTTT. Protein sequence: CATTLSGDRTNEKLFF.

This clone was seen more than once but under ten times. The genes are TRBV6-2 or TRBV6-3 and TRBJ2-7, with 8 bases lining up with TRBD1. Trimming removed 5 bases from V and 3 bases from J; junction bases left unmatched: 6. The germline CDR1 and CDR2 sequences are MNHEY and SVGEGT. This CDR3 is 14 amino acids long. The CDR3 loop is CASSPGQGVYEQYF. CDR3 DNA: TGTGCCAGCAGTCCCGGACAGGGAGTCTACGAGCAGTACTTC.

The chain is built from TRBV5-4 and TRBJ2-7; 8 bases agree with TRBD2. V trimming: 5 bases; J trimming: 0 bases; junction bases outside the gene matches: 7. CDR1 is SGHNT, CDR2 YYREEE, per germline (reference sequence). This CDR3 is built from 15 residues. The CDR3 bases are TGTGCCAGCAGAGAAACTAGCGGACTCTCCTACGAGCAGTACTTC. Protein product: CASRETSGLSYEQYF.

This chain links TRBV7-6 with TRBJ2-3, with 7 bases aligning to TRBD1. The CDR3 has 15 residues. After removal of 0 bases from V and 0 bases from J, the junction contained 0 bases not matched to a gene. CDR1 and CDR2 from the germline V gene are SGHVS and FNYEAQ. The CDR3 DNA reads TGTGCCAGCAGCTTAGCGGGACAGAGCACAGATACGCAGTATTTT. Its protein product is CASSLAGQSTDTQYF.

This sequence joins TRBV27 and TRBJ2-2; TRBD2 might be the D (6 bases). The V end was cut by 2 bases, the J end by 6 bases, with 19 bases between. This CDR3 region has 17 residues. Looked up from germline, CDR1 is MNHEY and CDR2 is SMNVEV (reference sequence). CDR3 sequence (DNA): TGTGCCAGCAGTTTAGCGAACTTAATGGGAGGCCCCGGGGAGCTGTTTTTT. This sequence encodes CASSLANLMGGPGELFF.

This sequence joins TRBV20-1 and TRBJ1-5, with D uncertain. The V end lost 3 bases, the J end lost 0 bases, and 12 bases lay between the germline ends. The germline V gene encodes CDR1 DFQATT and CDR2 SNEGSKA (reference sequence). This CDR3 region has 15 residues. The CDR3 bases are TGCAGTGCTAGTAACAGCCTCGATAGCAATCAGCCCCAGCATTTT. It translates to CSASNSLDSNQPQHF.

The chain uses TRBV7-2 and TRBJ2-3, with TRBD2 identical over 16 bases. The CDR3 is 19 residues long. Germline V gives CDR1 SGHTA, CDR2 FQGNSA. Trimming took 5 bases from V and 2 from J; bases not matched to a gene: 10. CDR3 sequence: CASSLGLAGGPSPTDTQYF. The CDR3 DNA follows: TGTGCCAGCAGCCTGGGACTAGCGGGGGGGCCTTCCCCCACAGATACGCAGTATTTT. The variable domain in full, with the rest retrieved from reference TRBV7-2 and TRBJ2-3, is GAGVSQSPSNKVTEKGKDVELRCDPISGHTALYWYRQSLGQGLEFLIYFQGNSAPDKSGLPSDRFSAERTGGSVSTLTIQRTQQEDSAVYLCASSLGLAGGPSPTDTQYFGPGTRLTVL.

This chain connects TRBV5-5 to TRBJ2-7, with 12 bases fitting TRBD1. The CDR3 runs 14 residues. Germline values: CDR1 SGHKS, CDR2 YYEKEE (reference sequence). V lost 3 bases to trimming and J lost 6 bases; unmatched junction nucleotides: 4. CDR3 in amino acids: CASSWGQGASEQYF. The CDR3 DNA reads TGTGCCAGCAGCTGGGGACAGGGGGCAAGCGAGCAGTACTTC. Full variable domain (outside the CDR3, taken from reference TRBV5-5 and TRBJ2-7): DAGVTQSPTHLIKTRGQQVTLRCSPISGHKSVSWYQQVLGQGPQFIFQYYEKEERGRGNFPDRFSARQFPNYSSELNVNALLLGDSALYLCASSWGQGASEQYFGPGTRLTVT.

The chain combines TRBV7-2 with TRBJ1-4, with D maybe TRBD1 (5 bases). V was clipped by 6 bases and J by 7 bases, with 21 bases between them. Germline V gives CDR1 SGHTA, CDR2 FQGNSA. The CDR3 covers 16 residues. CDR3 in amino acids: CASSKGQPAGSEKLFF. The CDR3 region has the DNA TGTGCCAGCAGTAAAGGACAACCCGCCGGATCTGAAAAACTGTTTTTT.

CDR3 sequence (DNA): TGTGCCAGCTCGCCCCGAATGCGGGGCGAGGGGAACATTCAGTACTTC. This codes for CASSPRMRGEGNIQYF. V is TRBV18 and J is TRBJ2-4; possible D gene TRBD2, 6 bases. The CDR3 runs 16 residues. V lost 6 bases, J lost 7 bases, and 22 bases lay in between. The germline V gene encodes CDR1 KGHSH and CDR2 LQKENI.

This sequence joins TRBV28 and TRBJ2-2; possibly TRBD2 for D (6 bases). Trimming took 3 bases from V and 0 from J, leaving 14 bases between them. CDR1 and CDR2 from the germline V gene are MDHEN and SYDVKM. The CDR3 has 17 residues. Written as DNA, the CDR3 is TGTGCCAGCAGTTTGTACGGGGGTTTCGCGAACACCGGGGAGCTGTTTTTT. Protein product: CASSLYGGFANTGELFF.